Listed below are T cell receptor beta chains from one sample, sequenced in a study of tumor and adjacent non-tumor tissue in lung cancer. MiXCR, applied by TCRdb to the multiplex PCR reads, yields one record per CDR3 protein. The sample holds about 100,000 distinct CDR3 sequences, about 60% seen once. Sequencing used distant non-tumor lung tissue. These receptors were obtained from a man aged 25 to 40 with non-small cell lung cancer. The CDR3 runs from the conserved cysteine through the conserved F or W. The D gene is left open where the match is weak. Some rows have no size entry. The others give once, few or many, or a class for an expanded clone.

d_gene	len	v_gene	j_gene	abundance	CDR3aa	CDR3nt
TRBD2	16	TRBV11-2	TRBJ2-3	-	CASSGGLAVGTDTQYF	TGTGCCAGCAGCGGCGGACTAGCAGTCGGCACAGATACGCAGTATTTT
-	14	TRBV4-1	TRBJ2-5	-	CASSQQNKGETQYF	TGCGCCAGCAGCCAGCAAAATAAGGGAGAGACCCAGTACTTC
TRBD1	14	TRBV6-5	TRBJ1-2	-	CVSTWGQGLRGYIF	TGTGTCAGCACTTGGGGACAGGGGCTACGGGGCTACATCTTC
-	13	TRBV20-1	TRBJ2-7	once	CSARFSMRHEQYF	TGCAGTGCTAGGTTCTCTATGAGGCACGAGCAGTACTTC
-	15	TRBV19	TRBJ1-3	-	CASRNPVTPGNTIYF	TGTGCCAGTCGAAACCCCGTGACGCCCGGAAACACCATATATTTT
-	14	TRBV6-1	TRBJ2-2	many	CASGGSLNTGELFF	TGTGCCAGCGGAGGCAGCTTGAACACCGGGGAGCTGTTTTTT
-	15	TRBV5-5	TRBJ2-2	-	CASSPPGGDTGEPFF	TGTGCCAGCAGCCCTCCAGGGGGGGACACCGGGGAGCCGTTTTTT
-	13	TRBV7-9	TRBJ2-3	-	CASSLVVKDTQYF	TGTGCCAGCAGCTTAGTCGTGAAAGATACGCAGTATTTT
-	14	TRBV29-1	TRBJ2-2	many	CSVEVRGLTGELFF	TGCAGCGTTGAAGTCAGGGGCCTCACCGGGGAGCTGTTTTTT
-	13	TRBV11-2	TRBJ1-2	-	CASSWGTIYGYTF	TGCGCCAGCAGCTGGGGGACGATCTATGGCTACACCTTC
TRBD2	18	TRBV7-2	TRBJ2-3	many	CASSLVGLAGAYTDTQYF	TGTGCCAGCAGCTTAGTGGGACTAGCGGGGGCCTACACAGATACGCAGTATTTT
TRBD1	15	TRBV4-2	TRBJ2-1	-	CVSSPGQGAYNEQFF	TGTGTCAGCAGCCCTGGACAGGGAGCCTACAATGAGCAGTTCTTC
-	13	TRBV11-2	TRBJ2-2	-	CVSSLDLGTELFF	TGTGTCAGCAGCTTAGATCTCGGGACGGAGTTGTTTTTT
-	14	TRBV4-3	TRBJ2-3	-	CASSQEGFAVAQYF	TGCGCCAGCAGCCAGGAGGGATTCGCAGTTGCGCAGTATTTT
-	15	TRBV30	TRBJ2-2	many	CAWSIGTQAIGELFF	TGTGCCTGGAGTATCGGGACCCAGGCAATCGGGGAGCTGTTTTTT
-	11	TRBV12-3/TRBV12-4	TRBJ1-2	-	CASILGTGYTF	TGTGCCAGCATCTTAGGGACTGGCTACACCTTC
TRBD1	17	TRBV6-5	TRBJ2-7	-	CASTMAVGTGNSYEQYF	TGTGCCAGCACCATGGCGGTTGGGACAGGTAACTCCTACGAGCAGTACTTC
TRBD2	17	TRBV12-3/TRBV12-4	TRBJ2-5	-	CASSPALASGGKDTQYF	TGTGCCAGCAGCCCAGCCCTCGCTAGCGGGGGGAAAGATACCCAGTACTTC
-	13	TRBV6-1	TRBJ1-1	-	CASTPGGWTEAFF	TGTGCCAGCACCCCCGGGGGGTGGACTGAAGCTTTCTTT
-	13	TRBV5-4	TRBJ1-1	many	CASSSAWNTEAFF	TGTGCCAGCAGCTCCGCATGGAACACTGAAGCTTTCTTT
-	10	TRBV20-1	TRBJ2-3	-	CGVISDTQYF	TGCGGTGTAATATCAGATACGCAGTATTTT
-	15	TRBV6-6	TRBJ2-7	-	CASRSGGTSIYEQYF	TGTGCCAGCAGGTCAGGCGGGACATCAATCTACGAGCAGTACTTC
-	15	TRBV21-1	TRBJ2-2	-	CASSDTGKGTGELFF	TGTGCCAGCAGTGATACAGGGAAGGGGACCGGGGAGCTGTTTTTT
TRBD2	14	TRBV20-1	TRBJ2-7	-	CSAVLPRGDYEQYF	TGCAGTGCCGTCCTCCCTCGGGGGGACTACGAGCAATACTTC